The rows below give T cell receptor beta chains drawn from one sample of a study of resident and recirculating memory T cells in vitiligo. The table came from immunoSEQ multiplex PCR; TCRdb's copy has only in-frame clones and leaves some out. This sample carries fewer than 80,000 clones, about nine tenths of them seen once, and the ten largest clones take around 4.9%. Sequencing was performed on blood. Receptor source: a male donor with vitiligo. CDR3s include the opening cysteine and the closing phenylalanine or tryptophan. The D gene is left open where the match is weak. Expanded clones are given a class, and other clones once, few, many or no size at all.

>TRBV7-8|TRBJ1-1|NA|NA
TGTGCCAGCAGCTTAGTGGAGGGCAGGGAAGCTTTCTTT
CASSLVEGREAFF
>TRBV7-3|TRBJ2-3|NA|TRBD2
TGTGCCAGCAGCTACCGACTAGCGGGGGAGAGCACAGATACGCAGTATTTT
CASSYRLAGESTDTQYF
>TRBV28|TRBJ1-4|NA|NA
TGTGCCAGCAGTTTATGGTCTTTCGGCGACAGCTTAAATGAAAAACTGTTTTTT
CASSLWSFGDSLNEKLFF
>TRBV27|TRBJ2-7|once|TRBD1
TGTGCCAGCAGTTTATCTTTCGGGACAGGTTACGAGCAGTACTTC
CASSLSFGTGYEQYF
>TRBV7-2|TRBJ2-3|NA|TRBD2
TGTGCCAGCAGCTTAGAGTGGGGGGGAGATACGCAGTATTTT
CASSLEWGGDTQYF
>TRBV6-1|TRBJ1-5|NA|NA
TGTGCCAGCAGTGAAGCGGGCGGGCCAAACGGCAATCAGCCCCAGCATTTT
CASSEAGGPNGNQPQHF
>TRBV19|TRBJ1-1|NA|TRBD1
TGTGCCAGTAGTACCCGGACAGGGCTGAACACTGAAGCTTTCTTT
CASSTRTGLNTEAFF
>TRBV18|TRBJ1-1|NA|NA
TGTGCCAGCTCACCCCTCCCTGGGGGCACGGGTCAGAACACTGAAGCTTTCTTT
CASSPLPGGTGQNTEAFF
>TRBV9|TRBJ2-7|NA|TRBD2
TGTGCCAGCAGCGTGGGACTAGCGCTATCCTACGAGCAGTACTTC
CASSVGLALSYEQYF
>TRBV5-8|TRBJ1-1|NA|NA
TGTGCCAGCAGCTTGGGGCACGGTTTTATTGCGGGAAACACTGAAGCTTTCTTT
CASSLGHGFIAGNTEAFF
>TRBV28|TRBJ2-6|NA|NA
TGTGCCAGCAGTTTATTAGTAGCTGGGGCCAACGTCCTGACTTTC
CASSLLVAGANVLTF
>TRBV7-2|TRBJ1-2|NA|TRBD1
TGTGCCAGCAGCTTAGTGTACGGGACAGCTAACTATGGCTACACCTTC
CASSLVYGTANYGYTF
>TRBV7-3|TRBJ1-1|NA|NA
TGTGCCAGCAGCTTAATGGGTAGGGGCACTGAAGCTTTCTTT
CASSLMGRGTEAFF
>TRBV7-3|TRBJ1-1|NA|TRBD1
TGTGCCAGCAGCCCCGTTGGCAGGGGGGCCCTTACCACTGAAGCTTTCTTT
CASSPVGRGALTTEAFF
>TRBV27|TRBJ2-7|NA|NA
TGTGCCAGCAGTTCAGCGCGGACTTTATCCCCTTACGAGCAGTACTTC
CASSSARTLSPYEQYF
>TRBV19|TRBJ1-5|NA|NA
TGTGCCAGTAGGGAGAACAGGGGCAATCAGCCCCAGCATTTT
CASRENRGNQPQHF
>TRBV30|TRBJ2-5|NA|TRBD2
TGTGCCTGGAGTGGGGGTAGCGGGGCGCGCCTAGAGACCCAGTACTTC
CAWSGGSGARLETQYF
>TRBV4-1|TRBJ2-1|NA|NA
TGCGCCAGCAGCCAAGGAACCTTCGACTGGATTGTTGAGCAGTTCTTC
CASSQGTFDWIVEQFF
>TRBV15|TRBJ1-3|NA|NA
TGTGCCACCAGCAGAGATTATACGGAGGGAAACACCATATATTTT
CATSRDYTEGNTIYF
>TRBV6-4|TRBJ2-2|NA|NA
TGTGCCAGCAGTGACACCACTAGATCTTCGGCCGGGGAGCTGTTTTTT
CASSDTTRSSAGELFF
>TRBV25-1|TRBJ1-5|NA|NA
TGTGCCAGCGCCCACAGGAATAGCAATCAGCCCCAGCATTTT
CASAHRNSNQPQHF
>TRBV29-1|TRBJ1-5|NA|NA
TGCAGCGTTGAGTGGGAGATGAATCAGCCCCAGCATTTT
CSVEWEMNQPQHF
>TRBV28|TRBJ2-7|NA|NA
TGTGCCAGCGAGGACAGCAGCTCCTACGAGCAGTACTTC
CASEDSSSYEQYF
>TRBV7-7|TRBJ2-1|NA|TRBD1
TGTGCTAGCAGCTTAGGGGACAGGGTAAATGAGCAGTTCTTC
CASSLGDRVNEQFF
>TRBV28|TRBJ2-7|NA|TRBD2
TGTGCCAGCAGTTCCGCCGGGGGGGGATACTACGAGCAGTACTTC
CASSSAGGGYYEQYF
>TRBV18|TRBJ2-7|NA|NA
TGTGCCAGCTCACCACCTGGACTGAGCTCCTACGAGCAGTACTTC
CASSPPGLSSYEQYF
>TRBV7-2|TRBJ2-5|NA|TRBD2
TGTGCCAGCAGCTTAGTCAGTGGGGGTCAGGGAGGGGAGACCCAGTACTTC
CASSLVSGGQGGETQYF
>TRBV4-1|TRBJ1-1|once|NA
TGCGCCAGCAGCCAATTTCAAAACACTGAAGCTTTCTTT
CASSQFQNTEAFF
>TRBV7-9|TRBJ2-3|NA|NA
TGTGCCAGCAGCTCCAGTAACACAGATACGCAGTATTTT
CASSSSNTDTQYF
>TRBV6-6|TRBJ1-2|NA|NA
TGTGCCAGCAGTTACAGGGGTGATGGCTACACCTTC
CASSYRGDGYTF
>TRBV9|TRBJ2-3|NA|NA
TGTGCCAGCAGCGCCCCCCGGGGAGGGGGGGGCACAGATACGCAGTATTTT
CASSAPRGGGGTDTQYF
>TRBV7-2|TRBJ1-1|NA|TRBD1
TGTGCCAGCAGCGGACAGGTGAACACTGAAGCTTTCTTT
CASSGQVNTEAFF